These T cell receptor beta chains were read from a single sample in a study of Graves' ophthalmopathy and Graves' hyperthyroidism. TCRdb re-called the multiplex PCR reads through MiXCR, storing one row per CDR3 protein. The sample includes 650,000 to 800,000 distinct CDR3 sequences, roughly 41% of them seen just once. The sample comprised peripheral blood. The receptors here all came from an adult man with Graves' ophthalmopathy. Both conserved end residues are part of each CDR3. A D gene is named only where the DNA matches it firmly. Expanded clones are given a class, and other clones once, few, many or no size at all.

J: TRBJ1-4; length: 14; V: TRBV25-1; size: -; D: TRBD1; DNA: TGTGCTAGAGATAAGGGACAGGGTTTCGAAAAACTGTTTTTT; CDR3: CARDKGQGFEKLFF
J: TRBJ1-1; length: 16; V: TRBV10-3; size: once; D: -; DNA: TGTGCCATCAGTGCTACGAAGGGTTCCATGAACACTGAAGCTTTCTTT; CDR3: CAISATKGSMNTEAFF
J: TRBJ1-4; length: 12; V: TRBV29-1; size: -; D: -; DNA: TGCAGCGTTGATGAGGGGGGTGAAAAACTGTTTTTT; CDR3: CSVDEGGEKLFF
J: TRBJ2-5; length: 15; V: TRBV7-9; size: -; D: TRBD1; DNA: TGTGCCAGCAGCCCCGGGACAGGCCGGGGAGAGACCCAGTACTTC; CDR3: CASSPGTGRGETQYF
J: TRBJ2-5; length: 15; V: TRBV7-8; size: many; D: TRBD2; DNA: TGTGCCAGCAGCCGGGGGGGGGGAGTGGTTGAGACCCAGTACTTC; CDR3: CASSRGGGVVETQYF
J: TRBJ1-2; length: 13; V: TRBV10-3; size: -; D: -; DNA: TGTGCCATCAGTCAGCGGGAGGACCATGGCTACACCTTC; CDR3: CAISQREDHGYTF
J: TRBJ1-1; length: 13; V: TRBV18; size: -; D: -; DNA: TGTGCCAGCGCCCCTGGGGGGAACACTGAAGCTTTCTTT; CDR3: CASAPGGNTEAFF
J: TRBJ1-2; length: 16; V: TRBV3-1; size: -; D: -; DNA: TGTGCCAGCAGCCAAGATCGGACAGCGATTAACTATGGCTACACCTTC; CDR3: CASSQDRTAINYGYTF
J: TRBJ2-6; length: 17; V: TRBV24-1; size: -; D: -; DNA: TGTGCCACCAGTGCTAGGGGTCAGTTCCCTGGGGCCAACGTCCTGACTTTC; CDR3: CATSARGQFPGANVLTF
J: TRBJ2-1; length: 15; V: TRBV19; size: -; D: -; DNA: TGTGCCAGTAGTGGGCAGGGGACCGAAGACAATGAGCAGTTCTTC; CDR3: CASSGQGTEDNEQFF
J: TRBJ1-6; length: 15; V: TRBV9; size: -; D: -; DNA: TGTGCCAGCTCACCATCCGGGGTGGTTAATTCACCCCTCCACTTT; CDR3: CASSPSGVVNSPLHF
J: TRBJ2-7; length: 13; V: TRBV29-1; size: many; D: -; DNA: TGCAGCGTTGTTGCAGACAGGTCCTACGAGCAGTACTTC; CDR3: CSVVADRSYEQYF
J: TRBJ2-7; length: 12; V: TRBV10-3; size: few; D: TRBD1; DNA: TGTGCCATCAGTGCGCCCGGGACAGGGCAGTACTTC; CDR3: CAISAPGTGQYF
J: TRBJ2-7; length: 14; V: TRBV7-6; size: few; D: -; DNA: TGTGCCAGCAGCTTAGAGGGCGGGATTAGCGAGCAGTACTTC; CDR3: CASSLEGGISEQYF
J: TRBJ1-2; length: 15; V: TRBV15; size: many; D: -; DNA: TGTGCCACCAGCACTAGACAGGAATCTAACTATGGCTACACCTTC; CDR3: CATSTRQESNYGYTF
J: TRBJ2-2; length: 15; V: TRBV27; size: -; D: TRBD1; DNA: TGTGCCAGCAGTCCCGGGACAGGGAAGTCCGGGGAGCTGTTTTTT; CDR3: CASSPGTGKSGELFF
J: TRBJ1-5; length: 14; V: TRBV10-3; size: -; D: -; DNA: TGTGCCACCCGAAAAAGTGTTTTTCCCGGGGCCCAGCATTTT; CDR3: CATRKSVFPGAQHF
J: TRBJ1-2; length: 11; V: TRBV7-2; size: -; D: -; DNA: TGTGCCAGCAGCCCAAGGGAGGGCTACACCTTC; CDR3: CASSPREGYTF